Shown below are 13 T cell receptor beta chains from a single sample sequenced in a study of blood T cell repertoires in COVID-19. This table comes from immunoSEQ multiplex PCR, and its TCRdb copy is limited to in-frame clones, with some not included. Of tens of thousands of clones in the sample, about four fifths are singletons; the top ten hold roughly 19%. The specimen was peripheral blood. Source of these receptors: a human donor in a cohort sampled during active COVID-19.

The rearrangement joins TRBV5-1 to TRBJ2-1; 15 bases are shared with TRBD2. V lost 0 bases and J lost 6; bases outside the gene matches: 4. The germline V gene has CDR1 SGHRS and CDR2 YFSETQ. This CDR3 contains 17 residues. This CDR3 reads CASSLGGTSGRLNEQFF. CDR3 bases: TGCGCCAGCAGCTTGGGGGGGACTAGCGGGAGGCTCAATGAGCAGTTCTTC.

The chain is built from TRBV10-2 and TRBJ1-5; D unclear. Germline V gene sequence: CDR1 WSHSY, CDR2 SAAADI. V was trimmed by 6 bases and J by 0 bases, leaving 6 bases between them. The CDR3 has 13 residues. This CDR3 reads CASSSNSNQPQHF. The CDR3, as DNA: TGCGCCAGCAGCTCTAATAGCAATCAGCCCCAGCATTTT.

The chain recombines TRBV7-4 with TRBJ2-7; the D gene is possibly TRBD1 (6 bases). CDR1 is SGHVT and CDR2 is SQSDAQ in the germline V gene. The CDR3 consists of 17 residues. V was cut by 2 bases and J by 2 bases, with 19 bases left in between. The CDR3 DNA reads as TGTGCCAGCAGCTTAATCGTTTACCGGGACATTCCCTACGAGCAGTACTTC. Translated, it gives CASSLIVYRDIPYEQYF.

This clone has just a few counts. CDR3 protein: CASSLAPASAYEQYF. In DNA, the CDR3 is TGTGCCAGCAGCTTGGCCCCGGCCAGCGCCTACGAGCAGTACTTC. The gene calls are TRBV5-4 and TRBJ2-7; D call uncertain. With 0 bases removed from V and 2 bases from J, the gap between germline ends came to 12 bases. Germline assignment: CDR1 SGHNT and CDR2 YYREEE (reference sequence). CDR3 length equals 15 residues.

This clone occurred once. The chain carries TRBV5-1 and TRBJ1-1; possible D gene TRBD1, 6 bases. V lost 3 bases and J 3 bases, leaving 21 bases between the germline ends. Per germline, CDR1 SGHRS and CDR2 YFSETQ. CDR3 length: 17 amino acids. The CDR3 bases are TGCGCCAGCAGCTCCCTCGGCCAATCGGGGGGCTACACTGAAGCTTTCTTT. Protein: CASSSLGQSGGYTEAFF.

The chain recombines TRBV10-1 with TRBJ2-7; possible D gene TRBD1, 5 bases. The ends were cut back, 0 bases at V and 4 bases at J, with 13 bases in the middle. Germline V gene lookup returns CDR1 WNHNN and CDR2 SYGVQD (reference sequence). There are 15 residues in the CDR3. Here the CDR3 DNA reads TGCGCCAGCAGTGAGTCGTGGCAGGGAATGTACGAGCAGTACTTC. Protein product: CASSESWQGMYEQYF.

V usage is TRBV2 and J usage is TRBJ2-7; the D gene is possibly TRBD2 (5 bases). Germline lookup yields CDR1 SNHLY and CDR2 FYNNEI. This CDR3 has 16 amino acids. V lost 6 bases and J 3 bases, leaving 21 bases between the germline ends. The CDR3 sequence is CASSKTGLVSLYEQYF. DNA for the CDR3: TGTGCCAGCAGCAAAACCGGACTCGTCTCCCTCTACGAGCAGTACTTC. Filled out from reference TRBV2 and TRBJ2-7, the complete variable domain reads EPEVTQTPSHQVTQMGQEVILRCVPISNHLYFYWYRQILGQKVEFLVSFYNNEISEKSEIFDDQFSVERPDGSNFTLKIRSTKLEDSAMYFCASSKTGLVSLYEQYFGPGTRLTVT.

The CDR3 sequence is CASSYGRDRANTIYF. The CDR3 DNA reads TGCGCCAGCAGCTACGGCCGGGACAGGGCGAACACCATATATTTT. The chain combines TRBV5-1 with TRBJ1-3; 9 bases match TRBD1. Germline CDR1 SGHRS, CDR2 YFSETQ. V was clipped by 3 bases and J by 7 bases; unmatched bases: 8. This CDR3 comprises 15 residues.

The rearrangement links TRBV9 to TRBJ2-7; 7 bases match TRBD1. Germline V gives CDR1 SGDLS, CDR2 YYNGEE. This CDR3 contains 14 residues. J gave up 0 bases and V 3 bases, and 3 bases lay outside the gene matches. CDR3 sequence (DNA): TGTGCCAGCAGCGCCCGACAGGGCTCCTACGAGCAGTACTTC. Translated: CASSARQGSYEQYF.

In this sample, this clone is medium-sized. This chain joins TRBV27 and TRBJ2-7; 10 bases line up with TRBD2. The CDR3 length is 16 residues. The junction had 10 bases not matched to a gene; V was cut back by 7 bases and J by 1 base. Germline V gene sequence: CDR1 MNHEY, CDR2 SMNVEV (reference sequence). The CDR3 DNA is TGTGCCAGCATATCTAGCGGGAGTAGTAGTTCCTACGAGCAGTACTTC. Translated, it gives CASISSGSSSSYEQYF.

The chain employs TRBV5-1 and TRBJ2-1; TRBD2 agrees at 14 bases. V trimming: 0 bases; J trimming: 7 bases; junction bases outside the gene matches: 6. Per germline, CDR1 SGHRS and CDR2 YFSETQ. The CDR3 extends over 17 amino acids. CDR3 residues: CASSLAPRLAGGNEQFF. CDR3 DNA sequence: TGCGCCAGCAGCTTGGCTCCAAGACTAGCGGGAGGGAATGAGCAGTTCTTC.

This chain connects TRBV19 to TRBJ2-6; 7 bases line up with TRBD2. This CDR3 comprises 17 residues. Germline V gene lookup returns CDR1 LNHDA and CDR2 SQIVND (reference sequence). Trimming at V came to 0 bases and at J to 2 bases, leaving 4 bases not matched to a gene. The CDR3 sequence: CASSIDGRAAGANVLTF. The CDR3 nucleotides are TGTGCCAGTAGTATAGATGGGAGGGCGGCTGGGGCCAACGTCCTGACTTTC.

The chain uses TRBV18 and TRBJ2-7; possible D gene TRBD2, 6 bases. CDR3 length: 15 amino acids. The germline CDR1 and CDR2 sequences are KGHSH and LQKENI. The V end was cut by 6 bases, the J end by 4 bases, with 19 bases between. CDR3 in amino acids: CASSPSGGSEYEQYF. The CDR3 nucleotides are TGTGCCAGCTCCCCCTCTGGAGGGAGTGAATACGAGCAGTACTTC.